This T cell receptor (beta chain) was documented in a study of T cell changes during pregnancy in multiple sclerosis. Libraries were prepared by immunoSEQ multiplex PCR; TCRdb keeps only in-frame clonotypes and omits some of them. This table has tens of thousands of clones, 94% appearing once. This CDR3 contains 15 residues. V lost 7 bases, J lost 0 bases, and 13 bases lay in between. In germline, CDR1 is LNHDA, CDR2 SQIVND (reference sequence). This specimen consisted of CD4+ T cells from peripheral blood mononuclear cells, obtained after pregnancy. This clonotype originated in a female donor with multiple sclerosis, enrolled in a pregnancy study. The rearrangement joins TRBV19 to TRBJ1-5, with D unclear. CDR3 region: CASISFSYSNQPQHF. In DNA form, the CDR3 reads TGTGCCAGTATAAGTTTTAGCTATAGCAATCAGCCCCAGCATTTT.